These 5 T cell receptor beta chains share one sample of origin, sequenced in a study of blood T cell repertoires in COVID-19. Clones were read by immunoSEQ multiplex PCR, and TCRdb kept only the in-frame ones, dropping some. Of some 180,000 clones in the sample, 85% to 90% were seen once. Sequencing was performed on peripheral blood. The receptors come from an older man with active or convalescent COVID-19.

This chain connects TRBV2 to TRBJ1-3; TRBD1 agrees at 9 bases. The CDR3 contains 16 residues. V shed 2 bases, J shed 3 bases, and the junction held 5 bases outside the gene matches. Per germline, CDR1 SNHLY and CDR2 FYNNEI. In DNA, the CDR3 is TGTGCCAGCAGTGAAAGAAGGACAGGGGTTGGAAACACCATATATTTT. The encoded protein is CASSERRTGVGNTIYF.

This clone was seen a few times. This chain connects TRBV2 to TRBJ1-2, with a possible D match to TRBD1 (5 bases). The CDR3 spans 16 residues. CDR1 is SNHLY and CDR2 is FYNNEI in the germline V gene. V gave up 6 bases and J gave up 8 bases, with 25 bases separating them. The DNA of the CDR3 is TGTGCCAGCAGCTTCTTTCCTGCGGGGGAAAAGTACGGCTACACCTTC. Protein sequence: CASSFFPAGEKYGYTF. The variable domain in full, with the rest retrieved from reference TRBV2 and TRBJ1-2, is EPEVTQTPSHQVTQMGQEVILRCVPISNHLYFYWYRQILGQKVEFLVSFYNNEISEKSEIFDDQFSVERPDGSNFTLKIRSTKLEDSAMYFCASSFFPAGEKYGYTFGSGTRLTVV.

This clone was observed once. The chain combines TRBV30 with TRBJ1-4; tentative D call: TRBD1 (5 bases). There are 13 residues in the CDR3. Germline CDR1 GTSNPN, CDR2 SVGIG (reference sequence). V lost 5 bases, J lost 5 bases, and 12 bases lay in between. This chain's CDR3 is CAWGRQINEKLFF. The DNA for the CDR3 is TGTGCCTGGGGTAGACAGATCAATGAAAAACTGTTTTTT.

The rearrangement joins TRBV9 to TRBJ2-3; a possible D gene is TRBD1 (5 bases). Per germline, CDR1 SGDLS and CDR2 YYNGEE. Trimming pared 2 bases from V and 2 bases from J, leaving 9 bases between. The CDR3 consists of 14 residues. The CDR3, as DNA: TGTGCCAGCAGCGTCCAACAGGCCACAGATACGCAGTATTTT. Amino acids: CASSVQQATDTQYF.

The V call is TRBV7-2, the J call TRBJ2-6; D gene unclear. The CDR3 length is 14 residues. V lost 4 bases and J lost 4, with 8 bases in between. CDR1 is SGHTA and CDR2 is FQGNSA in the germline V gene. The CDR3 loop is CASSSNLGANVLTF. For the CDR3, the DNA is TGTGCCAGCAGCTCCAACTTGGGGGCCAACGTCCTGACTTTC.